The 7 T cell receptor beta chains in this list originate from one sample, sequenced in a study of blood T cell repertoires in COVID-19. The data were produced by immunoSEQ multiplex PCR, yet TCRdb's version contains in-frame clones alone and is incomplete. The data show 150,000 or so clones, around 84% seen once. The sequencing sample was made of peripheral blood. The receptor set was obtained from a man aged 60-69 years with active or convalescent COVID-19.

The chain's CDR3 is CASSQVPRSTDTQYF. The DNA of the CDR3 is TGCGCCAGCAGCCAAGTCCCTAGAAGCACAGATACGCAGTATTTT. V is TRBV4-3 and J is TRBJ2-3; no firm D call. The CDR3 runs 15 residues. The V end was cut by 1 base, the J end by 0 bases, with 8 bases between. Germline loops: CDR1 LGHNA, CDR2 YSLEER.

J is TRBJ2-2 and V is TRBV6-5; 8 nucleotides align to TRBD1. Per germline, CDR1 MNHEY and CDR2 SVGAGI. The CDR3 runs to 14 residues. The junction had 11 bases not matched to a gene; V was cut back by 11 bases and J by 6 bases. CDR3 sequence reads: CASRGLRGAGELFF. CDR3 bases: TGTGCCTCCAGGGGGCTAAGGGGGGCCGGGGAGCTGTTTTTT.

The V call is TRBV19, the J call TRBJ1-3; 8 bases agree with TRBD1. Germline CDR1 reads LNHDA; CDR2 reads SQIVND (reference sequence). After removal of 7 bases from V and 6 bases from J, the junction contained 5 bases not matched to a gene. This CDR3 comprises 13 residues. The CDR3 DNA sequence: TGTGCCAGTACCCTCCAGGGGGCAAACACCATATATTTT. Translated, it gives CASTLQGANTIYF.

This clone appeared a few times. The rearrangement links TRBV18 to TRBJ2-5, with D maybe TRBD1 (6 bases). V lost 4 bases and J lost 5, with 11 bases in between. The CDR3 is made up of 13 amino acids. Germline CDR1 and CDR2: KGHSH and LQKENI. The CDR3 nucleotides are TGTGCCAGCTCACGAGGACAGAGGGAGACCCAGTACTTC. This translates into CASSRGQRETQYF.

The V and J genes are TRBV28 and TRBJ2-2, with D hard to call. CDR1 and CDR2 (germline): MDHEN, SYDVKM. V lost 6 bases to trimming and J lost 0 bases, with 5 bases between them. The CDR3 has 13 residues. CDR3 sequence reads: CASRLTNTGELFF. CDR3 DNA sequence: TGTGCCAGCAGACTAACGAACACCGGGGAGCTGTTTTTT.

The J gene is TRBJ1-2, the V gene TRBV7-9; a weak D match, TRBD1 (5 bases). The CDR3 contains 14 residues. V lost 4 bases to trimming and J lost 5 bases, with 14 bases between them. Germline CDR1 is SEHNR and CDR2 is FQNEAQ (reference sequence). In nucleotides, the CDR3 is TGTGCCAGCAGCTCTCGAGGGGAGGAGTATGGCTACACCTTC. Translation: CASSSRGEEYGYTF.

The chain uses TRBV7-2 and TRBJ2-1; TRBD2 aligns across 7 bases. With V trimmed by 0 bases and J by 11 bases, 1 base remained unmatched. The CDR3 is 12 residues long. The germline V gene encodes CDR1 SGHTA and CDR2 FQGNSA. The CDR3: CASSLAGTKQFF. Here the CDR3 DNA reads TGTGCCAGCAGCTTAGCAGGGACTAAGCAGTTCTTC.